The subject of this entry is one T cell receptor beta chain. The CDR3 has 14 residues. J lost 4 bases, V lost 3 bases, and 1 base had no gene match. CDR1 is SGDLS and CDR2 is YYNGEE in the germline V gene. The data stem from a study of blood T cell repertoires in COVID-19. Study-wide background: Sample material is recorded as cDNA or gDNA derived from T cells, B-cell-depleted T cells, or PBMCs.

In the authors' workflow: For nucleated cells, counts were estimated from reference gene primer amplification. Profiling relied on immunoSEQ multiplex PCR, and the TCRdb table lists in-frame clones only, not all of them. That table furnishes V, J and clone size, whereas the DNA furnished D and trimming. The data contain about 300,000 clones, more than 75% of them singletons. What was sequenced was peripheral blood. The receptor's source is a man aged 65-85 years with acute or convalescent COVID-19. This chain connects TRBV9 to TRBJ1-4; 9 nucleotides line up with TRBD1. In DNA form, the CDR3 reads TGTGCCAGCAGCGGGACAGGGGATAATGAAAAACTGTTTTTT. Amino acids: CASSGTGDNEKLFF.